The text below deals with one T cell receptor beta chain. Antigen specificity is unknown. The CDR3 contains 13 residues. Per germline, CDR1 ENHRY and CDR2 SYGVKD. Trimming stripped 10 bases from V and 1 base from J, with 10 bases between. The source of the sample is a study of vaccination and CD4 T cells after COVID-19. Noted treatment: approximately 9-day PBMC culture with coronavirus spike peptide pools or control peptides (ViraFEST assay). An Oncomine TCR Beta short-read assay was used to sequence the DNA from cultured CD4+ T cells. The template was genomic DNA from cultured CD4+ T cells. TCRdb re-derived calls from the PCR reads in MiXCR, one entry per CDR3 protein. The table has around 16,000 distinct CDR3 sequences, around 60% seen once.

The chain joins TRBV10-3 to TRBJ2-2; a weak D match, TRBD2 (7 bases). The sequence derives from a human donor who had recovered from COVID-19. The sequenced material came from CD4+ T cells from blood, cultured in vitro. The CDR3: CATGGQNTGELFF. The CDR3 DNA reads TGTGCCACCGGGGGGCAGAACACCGGGGAGCTGTTTTTT.